A single sample is the source of the 12 T cell receptor beta chains below, sequenced in a study of blood T cell repertoires in COVID-19. The data were produced by immunoSEQ multiplex PCR, yet TCRdb's version contains in-frame clones alone and is incomplete. The sample has around 130,000 clones; about four fifths are singletons. Material for sequencing was peripheral blood. The receptors originated from a woman aged 80 or over with acute or convalescent COVID-19.

The rearrangement uses TRBV4-1 and TRBJ2-2; 10 nucleotides match TRBD2. The CDR3 runs 17 residues. The junction had 8 bases not matched to a gene; V was cut back by 1 base and J by 6 bases. Germline V lookup: CDR1 MGHRA, CDR2 YSYEKL. This CDR3 reads CASSQALAGVDAGELFF. The DNA of the CDR3 is TGCGCCAGCAGCCAAGCGCTAGCGGGAGTTGATGCCGGGGAGCTGTTTTTT.

The chain has TRBV2 and TRBJ1-5, with 10 bases aligning to TRBD1. Per the germline V gene, CDR1 is SNHLY and CDR2 is FYNNEI. V was clipped by 3 bases and J by 6 bases; unmatched bases: 2. CDR3 size: 14 residues. As DNA, the CDR3 is TGTGCCAGCAGTGAGACAGGGGGCGGTCAGCCCCAGCATTTT. As protein: CASSETGGGQPQHF.

CDR3 sequence reads: CASSPRGGGGFSPLHF. The DNA of the CDR3 is TGTGCCAGCAGCCCGCGGGGAGGGGGGGGTTTTTCACCCCTCCACTTT. The V gene is TRBV7-9, the J gene TRBJ1-6; tentatively, D is TRBD1 (6 bases). V shed 5 bases and J shed 9 bases, with 20 bases lying between them. Germline assignment: CDR1 SEHNR and CDR2 FQNEAQ (reference sequence). This CDR3 spans 16 amino acids.

The rearrangement joins TRBV2 to TRBJ2-3, with 7 bases aligning to TRBD2. The CDR3 sequence is 13 residues long. The ends lost 8 bases at V and 10 bases at J; junction bases unmatched: 12. Germline assignment: CDR1 SNHLY and CDR2 FYNNEI. CDR3 sequence reads: CASGLDLEFAQYF. The CDR3, as DNA: TGTGCCAGCGGACTAGACCTGGAGTTTGCGCAGTATTTT. Together with reference TRBV2 and TRBJ2-3, the CDR3 gives the full variable domain: EPEVTQTPSHQVTQMGQEVILRCVPISNHLYFYWYRQILGQKVEFLVSFYNNEISEKSEIFDDQFSVERPDGSNFTLKIRSTKLEDSAMYFCASGLDLEFAQYFGPGTRLTVL.

The rearrangement joins TRBV19 to TRBJ2-1; TRBD1 matches 8 bases. CDR1 is LNHDA and CDR2 is SQIVND in the germline V gene (reference sequence). V shed 7 bases, J shed 3 bases, and the junction held 5 bases outside the gene matches. CDR3 length: 14 amino acids. The CDR3 DNA reads as TGTGCCAGTAATACCGGGACAGGCTACAATGAGCAGTTCTTC. This codes for CASNTGTGYNEQFF.

The chain couples TRBV7-9 to TRBJ1-1, with D tentatively TRBD1 (5 bases). CDR3 length: 16 residues. Trimming took 1 base from V and 3 from J, leaving 15 bases between them. Germline-derived CDR1 and CDR2 are SEHNR and FQNEAQ (reference sequence). The CDR3 nucleotides are TGTGCCAGCAGCTTAGGAGTCGGGGGGGAGGACACTGAAGCTTTCTTT. Translated: CASSLGVGGEDTEAFF. Full variable domain (rest looked up from reference TRBV7-9 and TRBJ1-1): DTGVSQNPRHKITKRGQNVTFRCDPISEHNRLYWYRQTLGQGPEFLTYFQNEAQLEKSRLLSDRFSAERPKGSFSTLEIQRTEQGDSAMYLCASSLGVGGEDTEAFFGQGTRLTVV.

The V gene is TRBV27, the J gene TRBJ2-5; 7 nucleotides match TRBD2. The junction had 12 bases not matched to a gene; V was cut back by 5 bases and J by 3 bases. CDR3 length: 16 amino acids. From germline, CDR1 is MNHEY and CDR2 SMNVEV (reference sequence). The CDR3 DNA is TGTGCCAGCAGTCCCAGACCGGGACTACTTGAAGAGACCCAGTACTTC. This encodes CASSPRPGLLEETQYF.

The chain uses TRBV18 and TRBJ2-7; 11 bases line up with TRBD2. The V gene's germline CDR1 is KGHSH and CDR2 LQKENI. The CDR3 is 14 amino acids. V was clipped by 2 bases and J by 3 bases; unmatched bases: 0. The CDR3 spells CASSPTSGSYEQYF. The CDR3 bases are TGTGCCAGCTCACCAACTAGCGGGAGCTACGAGCAGTACTTC.

V and J are TRBV7-9 and TRBJ2-3; the D gene is possibly TRBD2 (5 bases). Looked up from germline, CDR1 is SEHNR and CDR2 is FQNEAQ (reference sequence). Trimming shortened V by 5 bases and J by 0 bases, and 15 bases separated the two germline ends. CDR3 size: 16 residues. Written as DNA, the CDR3 is TGTGCCAGCAGCCCCTCGTTGGGCGGGAGCACAGATACGCAGTATTTT. Its protein is CASSPSLGGSTDTQYF.

V usage is TRBV2 and J usage is TRBJ1-2, with a possible D match to TRBD1 (6 bases). V lost 6 bases, J lost 3 bases, and 11 bases lay in between. Germline loops: CDR1 SNHLY, CDR2 FYNNEI. The CDR3 is 13 amino acids. Written as DNA, the CDR3 is TGTGCCAGCAGACCCGGACAGCACTATGGCTACACCTTC. Translated: CASRPGQHYGYTF.

The V gene is TRBV7-8, the J gene TRBJ1-1; 7 bases fit TRBD1. CDR3 size: 13 residues. Germline assignment: CDR1 SGHVS and CDR2 FQNEAQ. After removal of 5 bases from V and 5 bases from J, the junction contained 5 bases not matched to a gene. CDR3 DNA: TGTGCCAGCAGCCCACAGGGGCGTACTGAAGCTTTCTTT. Amino acid sequence: CASSPQGRTEAFF.

The chain recombines TRBV5-4 with TRBJ2-1, with a tentative D call TRBD2 (6 bases). In germline, CDR1 is SGHNT, CDR2 YYREEE (reference sequence). The ends were cut back, 4 bases at V and 7 bases at J, with 18 bases in the middle. CDR3 length: 15 amino acids. As DNA, the CDR3 is TGTGCCAGCAGCATCCCGACAGCCCGGGGGAATGAGCAGTTCTTC. This translates into CASSIPTARGNEQFF.